The 28 T cell receptor beta chains reported below all come from one sample, sequenced in a study of blood T cell repertoires in COVID-19. Profiled with immunoSEQ multiplex PCR; TCRdb holds only in-frame clones, not every one. The data contain about 270,000 clones, approximately 83% of them singletons. The sequenced material came from peripheral blood. The receptors stem from a woman aged 50 to 60 who had recovered from COVID-19.

The chain couples TRBV6-2 or TRBV6-3 to TRBJ2-3, with 9 bases matching TRBD2. The CDR3 is 19 residues long. Germline V lookup: CDR1 MNHEY, CDR2 SVGEGT. Trimming removed 0 bases from V and 1 base from J; junction bases left unmatched: 11. CDR3 sequence (DNA): TGTGCCAGCAGTTACTCCCGGGGGGTAGCGGGAGAAGGCACAGATACGCAGTATTTT. It encodes CASSYSRGVAGEGTDTQYF.

V is TRBV4-1 and J is TRBJ2-2, with 10 bases that match TRBD2. V shed 1 base and J 0 bases; nucleotides not matched to a gene: 5. Germline V CDR1 and CDR2: MGHRA, YSYEKL. The length of the CDR3 is 18 residues. The CDR3 loop reads CASSQVPSGGPNTGELFF. The CDR3 region has the DNA TGCGCCAGCAGCCAAGTTCCTAGCGGGGGCCCGAACACCGGGGAGCTGTTTTTT.

The chain employs TRBV3-1 (or the pseudogene TRBV3-2) and TRBJ1-2; D possibly corresponds to TRBD1 (6 bases). Looked up from germline, CDR1 is LGHDT and CDR2 is YNNKEL (reference sequence). This CDR3 has 18 residues. V shed 3 bases and J shed 4 bases, with 24 bases lying between them. The CDR3 nucleotides read TGTGCCAGCAGCCAGTCCTGGGGTACAGGGAAGTGCGGCTATGGCTACACCTTC. Protein sequence: CASSQSWGTGKCGYGYTF.

The chain recombines TRBV28 with TRBJ2-1; 10 nucleotides match TRBD2. The trim removed 4 bases at V and 3 bases at J, leaving 6 bases unmatched. This CDR3 has 16 amino acids. Germline V CDR1 and CDR2: MDHEN, SYDVKM. CDR3 DNA sequence: TGTGCCAGCAGTTCGTCGGCTAGCGGGGGCTACAATGAGCAGTTCTTC. Amino acids: CASSSSASGGYNEQFF.

V usage is TRBV27 and J usage is TRBJ2-7, with 9 bases that match TRBD2. Looked up from germline, CDR1 is MNHEY and CDR2 is SMNVEV (reference sequence). The CDR3 runs 17 residues. The V segment lost 2 bases and the J segment 2 bases; nucleotides outside the gene matches: 10. CDR3 coding DNA: TGTGCCAGCAGTTTAGCGTATGGGACTAGCCTTACCTACGAGCAGTACTTC. It encodes CASSLAYGTSLTYEQYF.

The V gene is TRBV4-2, the J gene TRBJ2-1, with D maybe TRBD1 (5 bases). Germline lookup yields CDR1 LGHNA and CDR2 YNFKEQ. V was shortened by 0 bases and J by 5 bases, with 11 bases between the two germline ends. The CDR3 runs to 15 residues. The CDR3 DNA sequence: TGTGCCAGCAGCCAAGATCTGGCAGGGAACAATGAGCAGTTCTTC. This gives the protein CASSQDLAGNNEQFF.

The rearrangement uses TRBV2 and TRBJ1-4; D is ambiguous. Trimming took off 11 bases at V and 8 bases at J, with 18 bases between the two ends. Germline-derived CDR1 and CDR2 are SNHLY and FYNNEI. The CDR3 consists of 13 residues. CDR3 region: CAHSGIRPEKLFF. Written as DNA, the CDR3 is TGTGCCCACTCCGGGATCCGGCCCGAAAAACTGTTTTTT.

This clone was recorded once. The identical CDR3 is also encoded by other nucleotide sequences in the sample. V gene TRBV6-2 or TRBV6-3 combines with J gene TRBJ1-1; D may be TRBD1 (5 bases). CDR1 and CDR2 from the germline V gene are MNHEY and SVGEGT. The CDR3 loop spans 13 amino acids. The V gene lost 0 bases and the J gene lost 4 bases, with 6 bases spanning the gap. As DNA, the CDR3 is TGTGCCAGCAGTTACTCCGGGGGCACTGAAGCTTTCTTT. Encoded protein: CASSYSGGTEAFF.

A few counts support this clone. The chain joins TRBV16 to TRBJ1-4, with 9 positions matching TRBD1. After removal of 1 base from V and 8 bases from J, the junction contained 8 bases not matched to a gene. The CDR3 extends over 16 amino acids. Germline-derived CDR1 and CDR2 are KGHSY and FQNENV. CDR3 protein: CASSQFGDRVAEKLFF. The DNA for the CDR3 is TGTGCCAGCAGCCAATTTGGGGACAGGGTCGCAGAAAAACTGTTTTTT.

Details on this clone: Compared with germline, one end of the junction differs, possibly owing to a read error. The gene calls are TRBV5-6 and TRBJ1-1; TRBD1 matches at 7 bases. The germline CDR1 and CDR2 sequences are SGHDT and YYEEEE. The CDR3 covers 15 residues. The CDR3 region is CASSIQGRTNTETFF. Here the CDR3 DNA reads TGTGCCAGCAGCATACAGGGGAGAACGAACACTGAAACTTTCTTT.

The chain carries TRBV5-1 and TRBJ2-2; unclear D gene. The CDR3 totals 16 residues. With 0 bases removed from V and 0 bases from J, the gap between germline ends came to 9 bases. CDR1 is SGHRS, CDR2 YFSETQ, per germline. For the CDR3, the DNA is TGCGCCAGCAGCTTGGCGGCCAGGACGAACACCGGGGAGCTGTTTTTT. Translating it yields CASSLAARTNTGELFF. The full variable domain, its missing parts supplied by reference TRBV5-1 and TRBJ2-2, is KAGVTQTPRYLIKTRGQQVTLSCSPISGHRSVSWYQQTPGQGLQFLFEYFSETQRNKGNFPGRFSGRQFSNSRSEMNVSTLELGDSALYLCASSLAARTNTGELFFGEGSRLTVL.

The chain joins TRBV5-1 to TRBJ2-3, with 12 bases fitting TRBD2. The V segment lost 0 bases and the J segment 2 bases; nucleotides outside the gene matches: 10. This CDR3 has 19 residues. CDR1 and CDR2 (germline): SGHRS, YFSETQ. The DNA of the CDR3 is TGCGCCAGCAGCTTGGTACCTAGCGGGGGGGCTCCTTACACAGATACGCAGTATTTT. This encodes CASSLVPSGGAPYTDTQYF.

This chain uses TRBV4-2 with TRBJ2-3; no clear D. Germline V CDR1 and CDR2: LGHNA, YNFKEQ. The CDR3 covers 13 residues. The V and J ends lost 1 base and 4 bases respectively, with 6 bases between them. The CDR3 protein is CASSQGEADTQYF. Written as DNA, the CDR3 is TGTGCCAGCAGCCAAGGTGAGGCAGATACGCAGTATTTT.

Here the CDR3 reads CASRTAWGNQPQHF. CDR3 sequence (DNA): TGTGCCAGTAGGACAGCCTGGGGCAATCAGCCCCAGCATTTT. The chain joins TRBV28 to TRBJ1-5; TRBD1 might be the D (6 bases). From germline, CDR1 is MDHEN and CDR2 SYDVKM. V was trimmed by 9 bases and J by 2 bases, leaving 14 bases between them. CDR3 length: 14 residues.

J is TRBJ2-5 and V is TRBV19, with TRBD2 matching over 13 bases. The CDR3 has 18 amino acids. The germline V gene encodes CDR1 LNHDA and CDR2 SQIVND (reference sequence). With V trimmed by 3 bases and J by 5 bases, 12 bases remained unmatched. This CDR3 is CASSMRLAGGPSGETQYF. The DNA of the CDR3 is TGTGCCAGTAGTATGCGACTAGCGGGGGGTCCCTCTGGGGAGACCCAGTACTTC.

A word on this clone: Other DNA sequences of this sample code for an identical CDR3. The V and J genes are TRBV28 and TRBJ1-1, with 9 bases matching TRBD1. J gave up 4 bases and V 2 bases, and 5 bases lay outside the gene matches. CDR1 is MDHEN and CDR2 is SYDVKM in the germline V gene. The CDR3 sequence is 15 residues long. CDR3 bases: TGTGCCAGCAGTTTAGGGACAGGGAGGGGCACTGAAGCTTTCTTT. Protein: CASSLGTGRGTEAFF.

This clone was found a few times. This sequence joins TRBV28 and TRBJ1-1; 8 nucleotides align to TRBD1. CDR3 length equals 12 residues. Germline V gene sequence: CDR1 MDHEN, CDR2 SYDVKM. V was pared by 6 bases and J by 10 bases, with 7 bases of the junction left unmatched. The DNA of the CDR3 is TGTGCCAGCAGGGCCCAGGGGGCAGGAGCTTTCTTT. It encodes CASRAQGAGAFF.

The chain links TRBV25-1 to TRBJ2-2, with 11 bases fitting TRBD2. This CDR3 has 14 residues. V was pared by 4 bases and J by 5 bases, with 0 bases of the junction left unmatched. CDR1 and CDR2 (germline): MGHDK, SYGVNS. The CDR3 reads CASSVAGGTGELFF. CDR3 DNA sequence: TGTGCCAGCAGTGTAGCGGGGGGGACCGGGGAGCTGTTTTTT.

This sequence joins TRBV7-3 and TRBJ2-3; the D gene is possibly TRBD1 (6 bases). Deletions cut 5 bases from V and 0 bases from J, with 9 bases between. CDR1 SGHTA and CDR2 FQGTGA come from the germline V gene. The CDR3 is 14 residues long. This CDR3 reads CASSPDRSTDTQYF. CDR3 sequence (DNA): TGTGCCAGCAGCCCCGACAGGAGCACAGATACGCAGTATTTT.

This clone has a handful of counts. The V gene is TRBV6-5, the J gene TRBJ1-2; the match to TRBD1 covers 12 bases. With V trimmed by 6 bases and J by 8 bases, 10 bases remained unmatched. This CDR3 region has 15 residues. Germline CDR1 MNHEY, CDR2 SVGAGI. The CDR3 region has the DNA TGTGCCAGCAGGATACCGGGACAGGGGGCGAAAGGCTACACCTTC. It is translated as CASRIPGQGAKGYTF.

This clone was observed once. This chain joins TRBV3-1 (or the pseudogene TRBV3-2) and TRBJ1-6, with 8 positions matching TRBD1. The CDR3 has 15 amino acids. J was trimmed by 9 bases and V by 5 bases; bases with no gene match: 9. Germline-derived CDR1 and CDR2 are LGHDT and YNNKEL (reference sequence). CDR3 DNA: TGTGCCAGCAGCAAAATTCAGGGGGCTAGTTCACCCCTCCACTTT. This codes for CASSKIQGASSPLHF.

This clone came up a few times. This chain joins TRBV5-4 and TRBJ2-7, with 10 positions matching TRBD2. The germline V gene encodes CDR1 SGHNT and CDR2 YYREEE (reference sequence). This CDR3 is 15 amino acids long. J gave up 7 bases and V 5 bases, and 12 bases lay outside the gene matches. The CDR3 DNA reads as TGTGCCAGCAGACAAATGCTAGCGGGAGTACGGGAGCAGTACTTC. Translation gives CASRQMLAGVREQYF.

This clone was counted a few times. The genes are TRBV27 and TRBJ2-7; D might be TRBD1 (6 bases). CDR3 length equals 12 residues. From germline, CDR1 is MNHEY and CDR2 SMNVEV (reference sequence). Trimming stripped 10 bases from V and 3 bases from J, with 13 bases between. The CDR3 DNA reads as TGTGCCACAGGGGTTGATAGCTACGAGCAGTACTTC. It yields the protein CATGVDSYEQYF.

The rearrangement links TRBV6-5 to TRBJ1-5; 8 bases are a match to TRBD1. Trimming took 6 bases from V and 6 from J; bases not matched to a gene: 7. This CDR3 contains 14 residues. CDR1 and CDR2 from the germline V gene are MNHEY and SVGAGI. In nucleotides, the CDR3 is TGTGCCAGCAGCACAGGGGGGTCGGGTCAGCCCCAGCATTTT. Translation gives CASSTGGSGQPQHF.

The V and J genes are TRBV12-3 or TRBV12-4 and TRBJ1-1; no firm D call. The CDR3 spans 13 residues. V was cut by 0 bases and J by 8 bases, with 10 bases left in between. This CDR3 is CASSLALGLEAFF. For the CDR3, the DNA is TGTGCCAGCAGTTTAGCCCTCGGACTGGAAGCTTTCTTT.

This clone showed up just a few times. The gene calls are TRBV3-1 (or the pseudogene TRBV3-2) and TRBJ2-7; D is unclear. Germline V CDR1 and CDR2: LGHDT, YNNKEL (reference sequence). The CDR3 is 13 residues long. With 5 bases removed from V and 2 bases from J, the gap between germline ends came to 10 bases. CDR3 amino acids: CASSSQGAYEQYF. CDR3 bases: TGTGCCAGCAGCTCCCAAGGAGCCTACGAGCAGTACTTC.

V gene TRBV28 combines with J gene TRBJ2-7; 9 bases agree with TRBD1. The length of the CDR3 is 16 residues. Germline V gene data show CDR1 as MDHEN and CDR2 as SYDVKM. V lost 5 bases and J lost 0; bases outside the gene matches: 8. CDR3 sequence (DNA): TGTGCCAGCAGTCTTACCACGGGACAGGGCTCCTACGAGCAGTACTTC. As protein: CASSLTTGQGSYEQYF.

The J gene is TRBJ2-3, the V gene TRBV24-1; perhaps TRBD1 as D (6 bases). The length of the CDR3 is 15 residues. Trimming removed 7 bases from V and 1 base from J, with 14 bases in between. Germline loops: CDR1 KGHDR, CDR2 SFDVKD. In nucleotides, the CDR3 is TGTGCCACCAGCAAACAGGGAGATGGCACAGATACGCAGTATTTT. Encoded protein: CATSKQGDGTDTQYF.